Below, 29 T cell receptor beta chains from the same sample are listed, as sequenced in a study of beta chain features in type 1 diabetes. All of the isolated RNA was reverse transcribed, so expressed TCRB transcripts were sequenced. The assay was immunoSEQ multiplex PCR, and TCRdb's table has in-frame clones only and misses some. The table lists more than 300,000 clones, about 15% of them singletons. What was sequenced was naive CD4+ T cells from blood. The receptors shown here come from a young woman in good health.

The rearrangement joins TRBV11-3 to TRBJ2-1; TRBD2 agrees at 8 bases. Per the germline V gene, CDR1 is SGHNT and CDR2 is YENEEA. The CDR3 sequence is 16 residues long. With 5 bases clipped from V and 1 base from J, the junction kept 7 bases outside the gene matches. The CDR3 loop reads CASSATAGASYNEQFF. The DNA for the CDR3 is TGTGCCAGCAGCGCGACAGCGGGAGCGTCCTACAATGAGCAGTTCTTC.

This clone was detected a few times. The chain uses TRBV7-2 and TRBJ1-1; 8 positions agree with TRBD1. Germline lookup yields CDR1 SGHTA and CDR2 FQGNSA. The V and J ends lost 5 bases and 8 bases, in that order; junction bases with no gene match: 10. The CDR3 length is 14 residues. The CDR3 DNA follows: TGTGCCAGCAGCACTGGACAGGGAAGAAAGGAAGCTTTCTTT. This codes for CASSTGQGRKEAFF.

This clone was picked up a small number of times. The V gene is TRBV28, the J gene TRBJ2-1; 7 bases fit TRBD2. This CDR3 contains 16 residues. CDR1 MDHEN and CDR2 SYDVKM come from the germline V gene. The trim removed 2 bases at V and 6 bases at J, leaving 10 bases unmatched. The CDR3 DNA reads as TGTGCCAGCAGTTTACCAGGACTAGATCCCTCCAATGAGCAGTTCTTC. Its protein product is CASSLPGLDPSNEQFF.

This clone was seen a handful of times. The gene calls are TRBV27 and TRBJ2-5; a weak D match, TRBD2 (5 bases). The germline gives CDR1 MNHEY, CDR2 SMNVEV (reference sequence). The CDR3 extends over 14 amino acids. V was clipped by 6 bases and J by 9 bases, with 20 bases between them. CDR3 sequence (DNA): TGTGCCAGCAGACCGGGGAGTTTCTTAGACGCCCAGTACTTC. Its translation: CASRPGSFLDAQYF.

This clone was seen only a few times. The chain is built from TRBV29-1 and TRBJ2-1; D gene uncertain. Germline CDR1 is SQVTM and CDR2 is ANQGSEA. There are 10 residues in the CDR3. V lost 7 bases and J lost 9, with 10 bases in between. The CDR3 here is CSGGLGEQFF. DNA for the CDR3: TGCAGCGGCGGCTTGGGTGAGCAGTTCTTC.

This clone was seen a handful of times. This chain connects TRBV18 to TRBJ1-1; D not certain. V lost 3 bases, J lost 8 bases, and 7 bases lay in between. The CDR3 loop spans 11 amino acids. Germline V lookup: CDR1 KGHSH, CDR2 LQKENI. The CDR3 region has the DNA TGTGCCAGCTCACCCGGCAGGGAAGCTTTCTTT. Its translation is CASSPGREAFF.

This clone was seen only a few times. The same CDR3 is also encoded by other DNA sequences in this sample. Here the CDR3 DNA reads TGTGCCTGGAGTGATGGGAGTGGCACAGATACGCAGTATTTT. As protein: CAWSDGSGTDTQYF. The chain links TRBV30 to TRBJ2-3; D may be TRBD2 (5 bases). Germline V gives CDR1 GTSNPN, CDR2 SVGIG (reference sequence). This CDR3 contains 14 residues. The V end lost 1 base, the J end lost 1 base, and 9 bases lay between the germline ends.

A word on this clone: Other DNA sequences within the sample encode an identical CDR3. This rearrangement joins TRBV2 to TRBJ2-5; the D gene is possibly TRBD2 (6 bases). The germline V gene encodes CDR1 SNHLY and CDR2 FYNNEI. V lost 3 bases, J lost 4 bases, and 6 bases lay in between. The CDR3 consists of 12 residues. The CDR3: CASSEGGETQYF. The CDR3 region has the DNA TGTGCCAGCAGTGAGGGGGGAGAGACCCAGTACTTC.

The chain recombines TRBV12-5 with TRBJ2-3; TRBD2 matches at 11 bases. The CDR3 is 14 amino acids. In germline, CDR1 is LGHNT, CDR2 FRNRAP. V lost 6 bases and J lost 4; bases outside the gene matches: 3. This CDR3 reads CASGLAGGADTQYF. The CDR3 DNA follows: TGTGCTAGTGGGTTAGCGGGAGGGGCAGATACGCAGTATTTT.

This clone was counted only a few times. This chain uses TRBV29-1 with TRBJ1-1, with 7 nucleotides matching TRBD1. Trimming cost V 5 bases and J 3 bases; bases outside gene matches: 6. Germline CDR1 SQVTM, CDR2 ANQGSEA. This CDR3 region has 13 residues. This CDR3 is CSVSTGRYTEAFF. The CDR3 region has the DNA TGCAGCGTTTCGACAGGGAGATACACTGAAGCTTTCTTT.

With respect to this clone: The same CDR3 can be traced to other DNA sequences in this sample. CDR3 DNA sequence: TGTGCCAGCAGTTTTGACAGACTAGCCAAAAACATTCAGTACTTC. Encoded protein: CASSFDRLAKNIQYF. The rearrangement joins TRBV27 to TRBJ2-4, with a tentative D call TRBD1 (5 bases). Germline V gene lookup returns CDR1 MNHEY and CDR2 SMNVEV (reference sequence). The V and J ends lost 3 bases and 0 bases respectively, with 9 bases between them. The CDR3 consists of 15 residues.

Of note for this clone: Other DNA sequences in the sample encode the same CDR3. This chain uses TRBV9 with TRBJ2-6, with D unresolved. V gave up 4 bases and J gave up 0 bases, with 5 bases separating them. The CDR3 has 14 amino acids. Germline V gene sequence: CDR1 SGDLS, CDR2 YYNGEE. The CDR3 sequence is CASSLLSGANVLTF. In nucleotides, the CDR3 is TGTGCCAGCAGCTTACTCTCTGGGGCCAACGTCCTGACTTTC. Looking up the rest from reference TRBV9 and TRBJ2-6 gives the full variable domain: DSGVTQTPKHLITATGQRVTLRCSPRSGDLSVYWYQQSLDQGLQFLIQYYNGEERAKGNILERFSAQQFPDLHSELNLSSLELGDSALYFCASSLLSGANVLTFGAGSRLTVL.

The chain combines TRBV7-2 with TRBJ2-5; TRBD1 aligns across 7 bases. The germline CDR1 and CDR2 sequences are SGHTA and FQGNSA. This CDR3 spans 18 amino acids. V dropped 1 base and J dropped 4; count of bases not matched to a gene: 15. CDR3 sequence reads: CASSLVPPYRGRGETQYF. The CDR3 coding sequence is TGTGCCAGCAGCTTAGTTCCGCCGTACAGGGGCCGTGGAGAGACCCAGTACTTC.

The chain has TRBV11-1 and TRBJ2-1; weak D call: TRBD2 (6 bases). Deletions cut 2 bases from V and 3 bases from J, with 14 bases between. Germline V gene sequence: CDR1 SGHAT, CDR2 FQDESV (reference sequence). The CDR3 extends over 16 amino acids. For the CDR3, the DNA is TGTGCCAGCAGCTTAAGGACTAACGCCCTCTACAATGAGCAGTTCTTC. Translating gives CASSLRTNALYNEQFF.

This rearrangement joins TRBV28 to TRBJ1-2; TRBD1 matches 7 bases. V trimming: 5 bases; J trimming: 4 bases; junction bases outside the gene matches: 7. Per the germline V gene, CDR1 is MDHEN and CDR2 is SYDVKM. This CDR3 has 14 amino acids. The CDR3 protein is CASSPDRVVYGYTF. Here the CDR3 DNA reads TGTGCCAGCAGTCCAGACAGGGTGGTCTATGGCTACACCTTC.

This clone came up a few times. The chain recombines TRBV30 with TRBJ2-3, with D uncertain. V lost 0 bases and J 4 bases, leaving 5 bases between the germline ends. Germline values: CDR1 GTSNPN, CDR2 SVGIG (reference sequence). CDR3 size: 12 residues. CDR3 protein: CAWSVSADTQYF. The CDR3 nucleotides are TGTGCCTGGAGTGTAAGCGCAGATACGCAGTATTTT.

Regarding this clone: Other DNA sequences in the same sample also yield this CDR3. This CDR3 is CASSVGTSGIQETQYF. The CDR3 nucleotides are TGTGCCAGCAGCGTGGGGACTAGCGGGATTCAAGAGACCCAGTACTTC. The chain recombines TRBV9 with TRBJ2-5; 13 bases line up with TRBD2. V lost 2 bases, J lost 2 bases, and 3 bases stayed unmatched. Germline V gene lookup returns CDR1 SGDLS and CDR2 YYNGEE. This CDR3 comprises 16 residues.

This chain connects TRBV29-1 to TRBJ2-7; TRBD2 matches at 7 bases. V lost 4 bases to trimming and J lost 4 bases; unmatched junction nucleotides: 13. This CDR3 spans 15 amino acids. CDR1 SQVTM and CDR2 ANQGSEA come from the germline V gene. The CDR3 is CSVGGGRLAVYEQYF. The CDR3 nucleotides read TGCAGCGTTGGGGGGGGAAGGCTAGCGGTATACGAGCAGTACTTC.

This chain joins TRBV7-2 and TRBJ2-4; TRBD1 is a possible D gene (5 bases). V was trimmed by 1 base and J by 6 bases, leaving 10 bases between them. Per germline, CDR1 SGHTA and CDR2 FQGNSA. The CDR3 runs to 14 residues. CDR3 region: CASSLDPTVNIQYF. CDR3 nucleotide sequence: TGTGCCAGCAGCTTAGACCCGACAGTAAACATTCAGTACTTC.

There are a few counts of this clone. This chain connects TRBV5-6 to TRBJ2-1; 8 nucleotides line up with TRBD1. V gave up 1 base and J gave up 3 bases; unmatched junction bases: 3. Germline V gives CDR1 SGHDT, CDR2 YYEEEE. The CDR3 runs 15 residues. This CDR3 is CASSLRGTGYNEQFF. DNA of the CDR3: TGTGCCAGCAGCTTGCGGGGGACAGGCTACAATGAGCAGTTCTTC.

The chain is built from TRBV11-2 and TRBJ2-2; 10 bases fit TRBD1. The CDR3 extends over 16 amino acids. Germline V CDR1 and CDR2: SGHAT, FQNNGV. The V and J ends lost 6 bases and 6 bases, in that order; junction bases with no gene match: 10. CDR3 residues: CASRFPGQGKSGELFF. The CDR3 DNA reads as TGTGCCAGCAGGTTCCCGGGACAGGGGAAATCCGGGGAGCTGTTTTTT. The complete variable domain, with remaining parts taken from reference TRBV11-2 and TRBJ2-2, reads EAGVAQSPRYKIIEKRQSVAFWCNPISGHATLYWYQQILGQGPKLLIQFQNNGVVDDSQLPKDRFSAERLKGVDSTLKIQPAKLEDSAVYLCASRFPGQGKSGELFFGEGSRLTVL.

V usage is TRBV30 and J usage is TRBJ1-2; D uncertain. This CDR3 has 12 residues. CDR1 GTSNPN and CDR2 SVGIG come from the germline V gene (reference sequence). Trimming pared 1 base from V and 2 bases from J, leaving 5 bases between. CDR3 protein: CAWSARNYGYTF. CDR3 in DNA: TGTGCCTGGAGTGCCAGGAACTATGGCTACACCTTC.

The genes are TRBV29-1 and TRBJ2-1; 8 bases align to TRBD1. Germline trimming cut 5 bases from V and 6 bases from J; bases unmatched to any gene: 9. The CDR3 consists of 14 residues. CDR1 and CDR2 from the germline V gene are SQVTM and ANQGSEA. This CDR3 reads CSVRQGALFNEQFF. The CDR3 nucleotides read TGCAGCGTTCGGCAGGGGGCGCTTTTCAATGAGCAGTTCTTC.

This clone has only a few counts. Within the sample, other DNA sequences also encode this same CDR3. The J gene is TRBJ2-5, the V gene TRBV5-1; D uncertain. The CDR3 spans 12 residues. The germline V and J ends were trimmed by 4 bases and 4 bases, with 8 bases remaining between them. The germline gives CDR1 SGHRS, CDR2 YFSETQ. CDR3 amino acids: CASSVPGETQYF. The CDR3 DNA is TGCGCCAGCAGCGTACCAGGAGAGACCCAGTACTTC.

A few counts support this clone. V is TRBV4-1 and J is TRBJ2-1; possible D gene TRBD1, 6 bases. Germline loops: CDR1 MGHRA, CDR2 YSYEKL. V lost 0 bases and J lost 4, with 16 bases in between. The CDR3 consists of 17 residues. This CDR3 is CASSQEGGLSGYNEQFF. CDR3 DNA sequence: TGCGCCAGCAGCCAAGAAGGGGGTTTGAGCGGATACAATGAGCAGTTCTTC.

In this sample, this clone turned up a few times. The V call is TRBV7-2, the J call TRBJ2-2; the D gene is possibly TRBD1 (5 bases). The CDR3 contains 15 residues. Trimming cost V 0 bases and J 0 bases, with 5 bases left between them. Germline CDR1 SGHTA, CDR2 FQGNSA. In DNA form, the CDR3 reads TGTGCCAGCAGCTTAGCCAGGGCGAACACCGGGGAGCTGTTTTTT. This encodes CASSLARANTGELFF.

The table lists this clone with a few counts. J is TRBJ2-1 and V is TRBV5-4, with TRBD2 matching 8 bases. In germline, CDR1 is SGHNT, CDR2 YYREEE (reference sequence). The ends lost 4 bases at V and 15 bases at J; junction bases unmatched: 6. The CDR3 runs 11 residues. This chain's CDR3 is CASSTGTRRFF. The CDR3 DNA follows: TGTGCCAGCAGCACCGGGACTAGGCGGTTCTTC.

This clone was recorded a few times. This rearrangement joins TRBV4-1 to TRBJ1-5; D unclear. V gave up 3 bases and J gave up 7 bases, with 10 bases separating them. Per the germline V gene, CDR1 is MGHRA and CDR2 is YSYEKL. The CDR3 has 13 residues. CDR3 DNA sequence: TGCGCCAGCAGCCATGTATCTCGGCAGCCCCAGCATTTT. Its translation: CASSHVSRQPQHF.

This clone came up a few times. The rearrangement uses TRBV27 and TRBJ1-4; unclear D gene. This CDR3 region has 14 residues. In germline, CDR1 is MNHEY, CDR2 SMNVEV (reference sequence). Trimming left V 5 bases short and J 3 bases short, with 10 bases between. CDR3 protein: CASSSRGANEKLFF. CDR3 DNA sequence: TGTGCCAGCAGTAGCCGGGGAGCTAATGAAAAACTGTTTTTT.